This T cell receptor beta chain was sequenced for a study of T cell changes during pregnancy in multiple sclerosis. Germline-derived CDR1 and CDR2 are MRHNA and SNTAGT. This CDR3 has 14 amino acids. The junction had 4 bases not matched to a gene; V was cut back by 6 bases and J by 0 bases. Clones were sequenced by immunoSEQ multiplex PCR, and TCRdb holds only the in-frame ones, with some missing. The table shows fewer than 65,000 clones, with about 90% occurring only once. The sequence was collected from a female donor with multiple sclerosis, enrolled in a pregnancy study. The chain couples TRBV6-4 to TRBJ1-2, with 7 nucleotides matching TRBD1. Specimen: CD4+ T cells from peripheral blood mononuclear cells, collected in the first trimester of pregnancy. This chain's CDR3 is CASSPTGTNYGYTF. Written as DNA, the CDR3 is TGTGCCAGCAGCCCGACAGGGACTAACTATGGCTACACCTTC.